This TCR beta chain was identified in a study of T-cell reconstitution after alpha-beta-depleted transplantation in children. Study-level points and caveats: T-cell counts and diversity at one year following transplant were attributed mainly to newly produced T cells. Some patients' high day-60 TCRbeta diversity was traced to surviving recipient T cells and thymic progenitors. Several hundred expanded graft clones reportedly supplied alpha-beta T cells about two months after transplant.

This clonotype was seen ten or more times. The antigen remains undetermined. The CDR3 is 15 amino acids. The J segment lost 2 bases and the V segment lost 3 bases, leaving 8 bases of the junction unmatched. Germline V gives CDR1 DFQATT, CDR2 SNEGSKA (reference sequence). As it was prepared, the TCRbeta library received unique molecular identifiers. TCRdb used MiXCR to reprocess the PCR reads, holding one entry per CDR3 protein. The profile shows about 580,000 distinct CDR3 sequences, around 23% of them singletons. This clonotype originated in a boy under three years old who had a stem cell transplant for acute myeloid leukemia, so the T cells may come from the graft donor. The specimen comprised PBMCs, mostly from graft donor cells, sampled 360 days after TCRalphabeta/CD19-depleted stem cell transplant. The rearrangement uses TRBV20-1 and TRBJ2-5; TRBD2 agrees at 8 bases. CDR3 region: CSASQLADYQETQYF. Here the CDR3 DNA reads TGCAGTGCTAGTCAACTAGCGGACTATCAAGAGACCCAGTACTTC.